The following is a T cell receptor (beta chain) sequence with its context. Its target is unknown. Unique molecular identifiers were built into the TCR beta cDNA libraries. One entry per CDR3 protein, called by TCRdb with MiXCR from the PCR reads. The sample carries approximately 770,000 distinct CDR3 sequences, 35% to 55% recorded once. The CDR3 runs 14 residues. V was trimmed by 3 bases and J by 2 bases, leaving 11 bases between them. Germline-derived CDR1 and CDR2 are LNHDA and SQIVND (reference sequence). This entry belongs to a study of post-analysis software for immune sequencing data. Overall study findings and caveats: When patients were compared with controls, a handful of TRBV segments were more frequent, TRBV5-6, TRBV5-1 and TRBV20-1 among them.

The chain couples TRBV19 to TRBJ2-7; D perhaps matches TRBD1 (6 bases). Sequencing was done on a sample of blood. The receptor comes from a girl between 10 and 17 years old with multiple sclerosis. In DNA form, the CDR3 reads TGTGCCAGTAGTATCCACCAGGGGCCCTACGAGCAGTACTTC. It is translated as CASSIHQGPYEQYF.